This T cell receptor beta chain was retrieved from a study of cytomegalovirus exposure and HLA in healthy donors. The PCR used 60 Vbeta and 13 Jbeta primers. The table came from immunoSEQ multiplex PCR; TCRdb's copy has only in-frame clones and leaves some out. Of approximately 140,000 clones listed, around 79% were seen once; the top ten hold roughly 3.6%. Notes on the study in general: Because they were indistinguishable, some V segments, including TRBV6-2 and TRBV6-3, were excluded. In a later analysis, at a false discovery rate of 0.05, some 17,000 TCR beta sequences were associated with HLA alleles. Immune exposure information available was restricted to CMV serostatus. It was approximately 150 TCR beta chains that were listed as cytomegalovirus-associated.

As for this clone: Its antigen is as yet unknown.

V gave up 4 bases and J gave up 4 bases; unmatched junction bases: 11. The CDR3 runs 16 residues. Germline-derived CDR1 and CDR2 are SGHNT and YYREEE (reference sequence). The chain employs TRBV5-4 and TRBJ1-2; 9 positions match TRBD1. Specimen: PBMCs. This clonotype was sampled from a human donor in good health. CDR3 protein: CASSNLRDRAAYGYTF. The CDR3 coding sequence is TGTGCCAGCAGCAACCTACGGGACAGGGCTGCCTATGGCTACACCTTC.